This passage covers 23 T cell receptor beta chains from one sample sequenced in a study of blood T cell repertoires in COVID-19. Repertoires were generated with immunoSEQ multiplex PCR, while TCRdb's copy carries only in-frame clones and drops some. The repertoire holds approximately 490,000 clones, around nine tenths seen once, with roughly 8% in the top ten. Sequencing was performed on PBMCs or T cells enriched from blood (not recorded which). Receptors were obtained from a woman aged 60-70 years who had recovered from COVID-19.

The J gene is TRBJ2-7, the V gene TRBV11-2; D not certain. Trimming removed 5 bases at V and 3 bases at J, with 14 bases between. Germline assignment: CDR1 SGHAT and CDR2 FQNNGV. The CDR3 is made up of 14 amino acids. CDR3 in DNA: TGTGCCAGCAGCCCACGACCGGGTCTCTACGAGCAGTACGTC. This encodes CASSPRPGLYEQYV.

This CDR3 reads CASSSTSYNEQFF. Here the CDR3 DNA reads TGTGCCAGCAGTTCGACTAGTTACAATGAGCAGTTCTTC. The V call is TRBV12-3 or TRBV12-4, the J call TRBJ2-1; possible D gene TRBD2, 6 bases. V was cut by 4 bases and J by 4 bases, with 8 bases left in between. This CDR3 has 13 residues.

This chain links TRBV5-4 with TRBJ1-1, with a possible D match to TRBD1 (6 bases). CDR1 is SGHNT and CDR2 is YYREEE in the germline V gene (reference sequence). This CDR3 has 14 amino acids. V lost 2 bases, J lost 0 bases, and 8 bases lay in between. The CDR3: CASSFGQMNTEAFF. In DNA, the CDR3 is TGTGCCAGCAGCTTTGGACAGATGAACACTGAAGCTTTCTTT.

The chain couples TRBV6-2 or TRBV6-3 to TRBJ1-5, with 8 bases that match TRBD1. This CDR3 is 16 amino acids long. Germline assignment: CDR1 MNHEY and CDR2 SVGEGT. The V gene end was trimmed by 1 base and the J gene end by 6 bases; junction bases not matched to a gene: 8. CDR3 nucleotides: TGTGCCAGCAGTTACTTTTCAGGGGGCATCAGTCAGCCCCAGCATTTT. This codes for CASSYFSGGISQPQHF.

Here the CDR3 reads CASSQDTRQGGNEQFF. In DNA, the CDR3 is TGTGCCAGCAGCCAAGACACCAGACAGGGAGGCAATGAGCAGTTCTTC. The chain uses TRBV7-6 and TRBJ2-1, with D maybe TRBD1 (7 bases). Trimming took 5 bases from V and 6 from J, leaving 20 bases between them. The CDR3 is made up of 16 amino acids. Germline loops: CDR1 SGHVS, CDR2 FNYEAQ.

This clone was counted a single time. The genes are TRBV4-2 and TRBJ2-6; D gene unclear. V was trimmed by 1 base and J by 2 bases, leaving 6 bases between them. The CDR3 extends over 15 amino acids. CDR1 LGHNA and CDR2 YNFKEQ come from the germline V gene. The CDR3 DNA reads TGTGCCAGCAGCCAAGGCGTGGCTGGGGCCAACGTCCTGACTTTC. This gives the protein CASSQGVAGANVLTF.

The chain has TRBV10-1 and TRBJ1-1, with TRBD1 identical over 8 bases. CDR3 length equals 14 residues. V lost 4 bases and J lost 7; bases outside the gene matches: 8. Germline-derived CDR1 and CDR2 are WNHNN and SYGVQD (reference sequence). In DNA, the CDR3 is TGCGCCAGCAGTGCCCTCGGACAGGGAGGTGAAGCTTTCTTT. Translating it yields CASSALGQGGEAFF.

This clone was seen only once. The V call is TRBV9, the J call TRBJ1-2, with 9 bases lining up with TRBD1. Germline V gene lookup returns CDR1 SGDLS and CDR2 YYNGEE. CDR3 size: 13 residues. Losses at the gene ends were 4 bases for V and 5 bases for J; bases not matched to a gene: 3. The CDR3 sequence: CASSSGQGYGYTF. The DNA of the CDR3 is TGTGCCAGCAGCAGCGGACAGGGGTATGGCTACACCTTC.

The chain uses TRBV5-1 and TRBJ1-1; 7 bases line up with TRBD1. This CDR3 comprises 16 residues. From germline, CDR1 is SGHRS and CDR2 YFSETQ. J lost 3 bases, V lost 4 bases, and 12 bases had no gene match. CDR3 in DNA: TGCGCCAGCAGCCCCTTTACAGGGGACGGGGACACTGAAGCTTTCTTT. Its protein product is CASSPFTGDGDTEAFF.

This clone occurred a few times. V is TRBV10-3 and J is TRBJ2-2; 9 bases align to TRBD1. With V trimmed by 8 bases and J by 4 bases, 5 bases remained unmatched. In germline, CDR1 is ENHRY, CDR2 SYGVKD. CDR3 length: 14 amino acids. The CDR3 sequence: CAILETGGTGELFF. CDR3 bases: TGTGCCATCTTGGAGACAGGGGGCACCGGGGAGCTGTTTTTT.

The CDR3 region is CASSPTQGGVGVYNEQFF. The CDR3 coding sequence is TGTGCCAGCAGCCCCACTCAAGGGGGCGTCGGCGTTTACAATGAGCAGTTCTTC. This sequence joins TRBV7-8 and TRBJ2-1; 7 bases match TRBD1. Per the germline V gene, CDR1 is SGHVS and CDR2 is FQNEAQ. The CDR3 has 18 amino acids. The V gene end was trimmed by 5 bases and the J gene end by 4 bases; junction bases not matched to a gene: 17.

The CDR3 loop reads CASSIRDRAQPQHF. Written as DNA, the CDR3 is TGTGCCAGTAGTATCCGGGACAGGGCTCAGCCCCAGCATTTT. This rearrangement joins TRBV19 to TRBJ1-5; 9 nucleotides line up with TRBD1. The germline V gene has CDR1 LNHDA and CDR2 SQIVND (reference sequence). Trimming cost V 3 bases and J 6 bases; bases outside gene matches: 3. The CDR3 contains 14 residues.

The chain employs TRBV6-5 and TRBJ1-1, with 10 nucleotides matching TRBD1. Losses at the gene ends were 6 bases for V and 1 base for J; bases not matched to a gene: 5. The germline V gene has CDR1 MNHEY and CDR2 SVGAGI. The CDR3 covers 15 residues. This CDR3 is CASRTGQGKNTEAFF. DNA for the CDR3: TGTGCCAGCAGGACGGGACAGGGGAAGAACACTGAAGCTTTCTTT.

The chain carries TRBV5-1 and TRBJ1-2, with D unresolved. Trimming removed 0 bases at V and 8 bases at J, with 17 bases between. CDR1 is SGHRS, CDR2 YFSETQ, per germline. CDR3 length: 15 amino acids. This CDR3 reads CASSLGDTTAGGYTF. For the CDR3, the DNA is TGCGCCAGCAGCTTGGGCGACACGACGGCGGGCGGCTACACCTTC.

The genes are TRBV9 and TRBJ1-1; 9 bases agree with TRBD1. Germline V lookup: CDR1 SGDLS, CDR2 YYNGEE. V dropped 4 bases and J dropped 1; count of bases not matched to a gene: 5. This CDR3 spans 15 amino acids. In nucleotides, the CDR3 is TGTGCCAGCAGCCCCCGGGACAGGGCGAACACTGAAGCTTTCTTT. Translation gives CASSPRDRANTEAFF.

The rearrangement uses TRBV24-1 and TRBJ2-3; D is possibly TRBD1 (6 bases). V lost 3 bases, J lost 2 bases, and 14 bases lay in between. This CDR3 spans 16 amino acids. Per the germline V gene, CDR1 is KGHDR and CDR2 is SFDVKD. The CDR3 DNA is TGTGCCACCAGTGATATCGGGACACTAGACACAGATACGCAGTATTTT. Encoded protein: CATSDIGTLDTDTQYF.

This chain uses TRBV24-1 with TRBJ2-7; 10 bases map to TRBD1. This CDR3 is built from 15 residues. V was clipped by 5 bases and J by 7 bases; unmatched bases: 10. Germline CDR1 KGHDR, CDR2 SFDVKD. The CDR3: CATSAGTGAPGEQYF. CDR3 nucleotide sequence: TGTGCCACCAGTGCGGGGACAGGGGCTCCCGGGGAGCAGTACTTC.

The chain uses TRBV12-3 or TRBV12-4 and TRBJ2-5; no clear D gene. V lost 4 bases and J 10 bases, leaving 16 bases between the germline ends. The CDR3 sequence is 13 residues long. The CDR3 DNA reads as TGTGCCAGCAGTTCTTATTATAGTCCTGGCCAGTACTTC. It translates to CASSSYYSPGQYF.

This chain uses TRBV12-3 or TRBV12-4 with TRBJ1-5; D gene uncertain. CDR3 size: 13 residues. Trimming removed 4 bases from V and 5 bases from J, with 9 bases in between. For the CDR3, the DNA is TGTGCCAGCAGTTCCAGGCGGGATCAGCCCCAGCATTTT. Amino acids: CASSSRRDQPQHF.

The rearrangement links TRBV3-1 (or the pseudogene TRBV3-2) to TRBJ1-5; D possibly corresponds to TRBD1 (5 bases). CDR3 length: 16 residues. CDR1 and CDR2 from the germline V gene are LGHDT and YNNKEL (reference sequence). Trimming took off 1 base at V and 0 bases at J, with 10 bases between the two ends. CDR3 in DNA: TGTGCCAGCAGCCAAGGACAGCATGATAGCAATCAGCCCCAGCATTTT. Translating gives CASSQGQHDSNQPQHF.

The V and J genes are TRBV4-1 and TRBJ1-2; TRBD1 is a possible D gene (6 bases). The CDR3 has 17 residues. Trimming shortened V by 0 bases and J by 5 bases, and 19 bases separated the two germline ends. Germline lookup yields CDR1 MGHRA and CDR2 YSYEKL. The CDR3 sequence is CASSQETGSPFLYGYTF. The CDR3 nucleotides read TGCGCCAGCAGCCAAGAAACAGGGAGTCCCTTCCTATATGGCTACACCTTC.

This chain uses TRBV5-1 with TRBJ1-1, with TRBD1 matching over 8 bases. J was trimmed by 1 base and V by 4 bases; bases with no gene match: 12. Germline V gene lookup returns CDR1 SGHRS and CDR2 YFSETQ. This CDR3 is built from 17 residues. Written as DNA, the CDR3 is TGCGCCAGCAGCCACCCCTTGCCTGGACAGGGGAACACTGAAGCTTTCTTT. This translates into CASSHPLPGQGNTEAFF.

The V gene is TRBV7-2, the J gene TRBJ2-1; TRBD2 is a possible D gene (6 bases). Germline CDR1 SGHTA, CDR2 FQGNSA. V was shortened by 2 bases and J by 5 bases, with 22 bases between the two germline ends. The CDR3 length is 18 residues. CDR3 nucleotides: TGTGCCAGCAGCTTATTTGGTGTGGGGCGGGGTGGGAACAATGAGCAGTTCTTC. Amino acid sequence: CASSLFGVGRGGNNEQFF.